Following are 21 T cell receptor beta chains from one sample sequenced in a study of T cell repertoires in cytomegalovirus infection. Antigen specificity for these receptors is unknown. In TCRdb, the reads were re-called with MiXCR into one record per CDR3 protein. The sample lists hundreds of thousands of distinct CDR3 sequences, approximately 30% seen once, with about an eighth in the top ten. The input for sequencing was cultured CD8+ T cells from PBMCs, taken from culture after CMV antigen stimulation. These receptors came from a human donor in good health (CMV status not recorded). Some clones in this sample may be carry-over from other donors' samples.

This clonotype has only one observation. This could be a read error, since a much larger clone is one nucleotide away. The J gene is TRBJ2-1, the V gene TRBV7-6; 7 bases align to TRBD1. V was clipped by 6 bases and J by 12 bases; unmatched bases: 23. The CDR3 is 17 residues long. Germline CDR1 SGHVS, CDR2 FNYEAQ. The CDR3 loop is CASSHSRTGQRGKGQFF. The CDR3 nucleotides read TGTGCCAGCAGTCACTCCAGAACGGGACAGAGAGGTAAAGGGCAGTTCTTC.

Notes on this clonotype: The final CDR3 position lacks the conserved phenylalanine or tryptophan, pointing to a likely read error. V is TRBV6-6 and J is TRBJ2-3; D not resolved. Germline V gene lookup returns CDR1 MNHNY and CDR2 SVGAGI (reference sequence). V lost 6 bases, J lost 2 bases, and 18 bases lay in between. CDR3 length: 16 residues. Written as DNA, the CDR3 is TGTGCCAGCAGCCCTCCGGATTTTCATGTCACAGATACGCAGTATCTT. Its protein product is CASSPPDFHVTDTQYL.

The gene calls are TRBV29-1 and TRBJ2-1, with D possibly TRBD2 on 6 matching bases. Germline V gene sequence: CDR1 SQVTM, CDR2 ANQGSEA. Trimming shortened V by 5 bases and J by 8 bases, and 13 bases separated the two germline ends. This CDR3 region has 12 residues. The CDR3 here is CSVLAVRDEQFF. The DNA for the CDR3 is TGCAGCGTTTTAGCGGTCCGCGATGAGCAGTTCTTC.

In its sample, this clonotype was seen once. The J gene is TRBJ2-5, the V gene TRBV5-1; D possibly corresponds to TRBD1 (5 bases). The V gene's germline CDR1 is SGHRS and CDR2 YFSETQ. The CDR3 consists of 15 residues. With 4 bases removed from V and 1 base from J, the gap between germline ends came to 14 bases. The CDR3 sequence: CASSRSIRVQETQYF. The CDR3 DNA follows: TGCGCCAGCAGCCGATCAATCAGGGTCCAAGAGACCCAGTACTTC.

The CDR3: CASSPRPGAFF. The CDR3 DNA is TGTGCCAGCAGCCCCCGACCGGGAGCTTTCTTT. The chain has TRBV7-2 and TRBJ1-1; D gene uncertain. Deletions cut 5 bases from V and 10 bases from J, with 11 bases between. The CDR3 has 11 amino acids. Germline CDR1 SGHTA, CDR2 FQGNSA.

This sequence joins TRBV6-2 or TRBV6-3 and TRBJ2-3; 9 bases are shared with TRBD2. Germline CDR1 and CDR2: MNHEY and SVGEGT. This CDR3 is built from 19 residues. The junction had 18 bases not matched to a gene; V was cut back by 7 bases and J by 1 base. This CDR3 is CASTTRRASGAAGTDTQYF. CDR3 in DNA: TGTGCCAGCACCACACGGAGGGCTAGCGGGGCCGCTGGCACAGATACGCAGTATTTT.

This rearrangement joins TRBV2 to TRBJ1-6; D ambiguous. The CDR3 has 14 residues. CDR1 SNHLY and CDR2 FYNNEI come from the germline V gene. V was trimmed by 7 bases and J by 10 bases, leaving 17 bases between them. The CDR3 here is CASNRDSERSPLHF. The CDR3, as DNA: TGTGCCAGCAATCGAGACTCGGAGAGATCACCCCTCCACTTT.

This clonotype turned up a few times. The chain carries TRBV12-3 or TRBV12-4 and TRBJ2-5, with 10 bases aligning to TRBD2. V lost 6 bases and J lost 5; bases outside the gene matches: 9. CDR3 length equals 15 residues. The CDR3 sequence: CASRHKAGGGETQYF. The CDR3 region has the DNA TGTGCCAGCAGACATAAAGCGGGGGGGGGTGAGACCCAGTACTTC.

This clonotype appeared a few times. The chain couples TRBV19 to TRBJ2-5; 7 nucleotides match TRBD1. The CDR3 is 13 amino acids. After removal of 6 bases from V and 3 bases from J, the junction contained 4 bases not matched to a gene. Germline V gene sequence: CDR1 LNHDA, CDR2 SQIVND (reference sequence). The CDR3 reads CASRTQGEETQYF. The CDR3 DNA reads as TGTGCCAGTAGGACGCAGGGGGAAGAGACCCAGTACTTC.

The rearrangement links TRBV6-5 to TRBJ1-6, with TRBD1 matching 7 bases. J was trimmed by 10 bases and V by 0 bases; bases with no gene match: 6. CDR3 size: 15 residues. The germline gives CDR1 MNHEY, CDR2 SVGAGI. The CDR3 spells CASSYSMQGDSPLHF. The CDR3 bases are TGTGCCAGCAGTTACTCGATGCAGGGGGACTCACCCCTCCACTTT.

This clonotype was picked up a small number of times. This chain joins TRBV5-5 and TRBJ1-5, with a tentative D call TRBD1 (5 bases). The CDR3 loop spans 16 amino acids. CDR1 SGHKS and CDR2 YYEKEE come from the germline V gene (reference sequence). The V and J ends lost 0 bases and 0 bases respectively, with 10 bases between them. In DNA form, the CDR3 reads TGTGCCAGCAGCTTGGAAGGACACAATAGCAATCAGCCCCAGCATTTT. Residues: CASSLEGHNSNQPQHF.

V and J are TRBV6-5 and TRBJ2-3, with a possible D match to TRBD2 (6 bases). The V and J ends lost 0 bases and 5 bases respectively, with 18 bases between them. Looked up from germline, CDR1 is MNHEY and CDR2 is SVGAGI. The CDR3 has 17 residues. CDR3: CASSYSNGGIGKDTQYF. The CDR3 DNA reads as TGTGCCAGCAGTTACTCAAACGGGGGAATAGGAAAAGATACGCAGTATTTT.

This chain joins TRBV2 and TRBJ1-1, with D hard to call. CDR1 and CDR2 from the germline V gene are SNHLY and FYNNEI. The CDR3 is 14 residues long. Between the trimmed V and J ends, which lost 2 bases and 0 bases, there was a span of 7 bases. CDR3 in amino acids: CASSERAVNTEAFF. Here the CDR3 DNA reads TGTGCCAGCAGTGAAAGGGCTGTGAACACTGAAGCTTTCTTT.

There are a few counts of this clonotype. The rearrangement joins TRBV6-8 to TRBJ2-2; 11 nucleotides match TRBD2. This CDR3 has 21 amino acids. Germline V CDR1 and CDR2: MNHGY, SAAAGT. The junction had 13 bases not matched to a gene; V was cut back by 0 bases and J by 1 base. This CDR3 reads CASSYSIDFASGGRNTGELFF. For the CDR3, the DNA is TGTGCCAGCAGTTACTCGATTGATTTTGCTAGCGGGGGGCGGAACACCGGGGAGCTGTTTTTT.

To note about this clonotype: This may come from a read error, since a much larger clone is one base off. The rearrangement uses TRBV12-3 or TRBV12-4 and TRBJ1-5; 10 bases fit TRBD1. V shed 8 bases, J shed 7 bases, and the junction held 11 bases outside the gene matches. The CDR3 is 15 amino acids. The DNA for the CDR3 is TGTGCCAGCGGTTCTGGGACAGGGGAAGGGCAGCCCCAGCATTTT. Translation: CASGSGTGEGQPQHF.

This clonotype was found a few times. J is TRBJ2-1 and V is TRBV20-1, with D perhaps TRBD1 (6 bases). The V end was cut by 6 bases, the J end by 2 bases, with 14 bases between. Germline assignment: CDR1 DFQATT and CDR2 SNEGSKA (reference sequence). The CDR3 extends over 14 amino acids. The CDR3 spells CSAPAGTTYNEQFF. The DNA for the CDR3 is TGCAGTGCCCCAGCCGGGACAACCTACAATGAGCAGTTCTTC.

This clonotype showed up many times. The chain has TRBV10-3 and TRBJ2-1; 10 bases are shared with TRBD2. The CDR3 extends over 16 amino acids. V gave up 0 bases and J gave up 4 bases; unmatched junction bases: 3. The germline CDR1 and CDR2 sequences are ENHRY and SYGVKD. The CDR3 spells CAISESASGGYNEQFF. CDR3 bases: TGTGCCATCAGTGAGTCCGCTAGCGGGGGTTACAATGAGCAGTTCTTC.

In regard to this clonotype: Possible read error: a much larger clone is one base away. The chain combines TRBV12-3 or TRBV12-4 with TRBJ1-3; D might be TRBD1 (5 bases). This CDR3 is 14 amino acids long. The CDR3 sequence is CVTTAFGRDNTIYF. The CDR3 DNA reads as TGTGTCACCACCGCCTTTGGCAGGGATAACACCATATATTTT.

CDR3 amino acids: CASSAGQGFYNEQFF. The DNA of the CDR3 is TGCGCCAGCAGCGCTGGACAGGGGTTCTACAATGAGCAGTTCTTC. The chain employs TRBV5-1 and TRBJ2-1; TRBD1 matches 9 bases. The CDR3 runs 15 residues. Germline V gives CDR1 SGHRS, CDR2 YFSETQ. V was pared by 4 bases and J by 3 bases, with 5 bases of the junction left unmatched.

This clonotype was counted at least ten times. The chain couples TRBV12-3 or TRBV12-4 to TRBJ1-2; 10 nucleotides line up with TRBD1. The CDR3 runs 13 residues. The J segment lost 7 bases and the V segment lost 6 bases, leaving 5 bases of the junction unmatched. Here the CDR3 reads CASSPGTGVGYTF. In DNA form, the CDR3 reads TGTGCCAGCAGCCCCGGGACAGGGGTTGGCTACACCTTC.

This clonotype has only a few counts. The chain recombines TRBV7-9 with TRBJ2-7; D tentatively fits TRBD1 or TRBD2 (5 bases each). Trimming shortened V by 6 bases and J by 5 bases, and 14 bases separated the two germline ends. Germline V gives CDR1 SEHNR, CDR2 FQNEAQ (reference sequence). The CDR3 consists of 13 residues. CDR3 region: CASRPGTINEQYF. In nucleotides, the CDR3 is TGTGCCAGCAGGCCCGGGACCATAAACGAGCAGTACTTC.